Below are 25 T cell receptor beta chains sequenced from a single sample in a study of cytomegalovirus exposure and HLA in healthy donors. 13 Jbeta primers and 60 Vbeta primers were used for the PCR. Clones were sequenced by immunoSEQ multiplex PCR, and TCRdb holds only the in-frame ones, with some missing. The sample has over 150,000 clones; roughly 84% are singletons. Sequencing was performed on PBMCs. These receptors were taken from a boy aged 2-9 years in good health and CMV-seronegative.

This clone was seen only once. The chain employs TRBV28 and TRBJ1-1; the match to TRBD1 covers 7 bases. Germline V lookup: CDR1 MDHEN, CDR2 SYDVKM. There are 14 residues in the CDR3. J was trimmed by 11 bases and V by 1 base; bases with no gene match: 10. The CDR3 spells CASSLYEFRGLAFF. The DNA for the CDR3 is TGTGCCAGCAGTTTATATGAGTTCAGGGGGTTGGCTTTCTTT. Full variable domain (rest looked up from reference TRBV28 and TRBJ1-1): DVKVTQSSRYLVKRTGEKVFLECVQDMDHENMFWYRQDPGLGLRLIYFSYDVKMKEKGDIPEGYSVSREKKERFSLILESASTNQTSMYLCASSLYEFRGLAFFGQGTRLTVV.

This clone was observed a few times. The rearrangement joins TRBV7-6 to TRBJ2-1, with a possible D match to TRBD2 (7 bases). Germline lookup yields CDR1 SGHVS and CDR2 FNYEAQ. V lost 5 bases and J 9 bases, leaving 17 bases between the germline ends. The length of the CDR3 is 14 residues. The CDR3: CASSTPNGGPEQFF. In nucleotides, the CDR3 is TGTGCCAGCAGCACCCCGAACGGGGGGCCTGAGCAGTTCTTC.

V usage is TRBV18 and J usage is TRBJ2-3; TRBD2 aligns across 14 bases. V trimming: 6 bases; J trimming: 3 bases; junction bases outside the gene matches: 2. The CDR3 contains 15 residues. Germline assignment: CDR1 KGHSH and CDR2 LQKENI. This chain's CDR3 is CASSRTSGRTDTQYF. As DNA, the CDR3 is TGTGCCAGCTCCCGGACTAGCGGGAGGACAGATACGCAGTATTTT.

V usage is TRBV6-6 and J usage is TRBJ2-7; a weak D match, TRBD2 (5 bases). The CDR3 runs to 14 residues. CDR1 is MNHNY and CDR2 is SVGAGI in the germline V gene (reference sequence). The V and J ends lost 2 bases and 1 base respectively, with 9 bases between them. CDR3 bases: TGTGCCAGCAGTTACCCTAGCAGATCCTACGAGCAGTACTTC. This translates into CASSYPSRSYEQYF.

Here the CDR3 reads CASSLAGTVYEQYF. CDR3 nucleotides: TGCGCCAGCAGCCTTGCCGGGACAGTCTACGAGCAGTACTTC. The rearrangement uses TRBV5-1 and TRBJ2-7, with 7 bases that match TRBD1. The CDR3 covers 14 residues. Germline CDR1 reads SGHRS; CDR2 reads YFSETQ. J gave up 3 bases and V 4 bases, and 7 bases lay outside the gene matches.

The V gene is TRBV7-2, the J gene TRBJ2-5, with a possible D match to TRBD2 (6 bases). Germline V gene lookup returns CDR1 SGHTA and CDR2 FQGNSA. V gave up 1 base and J gave up 5 bases, with 14 bases separating them. The CDR3 spans 15 residues. This CDR3 is CASSLVFGTDETQYF. CDR3 DNA: TGTGCCAGCAGCTTAGTCTTCGGGACTGATGAGACCCAGTACTTC.

This chain connects TRBV28 to TRBJ2-3; TRBD2 matches at 11 bases. The germline CDR1 and CDR2 sequences are MDHEN and SYDVKM. The CDR3 loop spans 15 amino acids. The ends lost 5 bases at V and 3 bases at J; junction bases unmatched: 4. Written as DNA, the CDR3 is TGTGCCAGCAGTCCTCGACTAGCGGGGACAGATACGCAGTATTTT. This codes for CASSPRLAGTDTQYF.

The chain combines TRBV6-5 with TRBJ2-5; TRBD1 matches at 7 bases. The better agreement between TRBJ2-7 and the DNA end casts doubt on the J call. The CDR3 sequence is 16 residues long. Germline V gene data show CDR1 as MNHEY and CDR2 as SVGAGI. CDR3 DNA sequence: TGTGCCAGCAGTTACGGTTTGACAGGGACAATCTACGAGCAGTACTTC. Residues: CASSYGLTGTIYEQYF.

The chain uses TRBV5-1 and TRBJ1-1; D is perhaps TRBD1 (5 bases). With 1 base removed from V and 6 bases from J, the gap between germline ends came to 13 bases. CDR3 size: 14 residues. Germline V gene sequence: CDR1 SGHRS, CDR2 YFSETQ. The chain's CDR3 is CASSLSQGGAEAFF. In nucleotides, the CDR3 is TGCGCCAGCAGCTTGTCTCAGGGTGGTGCTGAAGCTTTCTTT.

V and J are TRBV4-1 and TRBJ2-1; 7 bases fit TRBD2. The germline gives CDR1 MGHRA, CDR2 YSYEKL. The ends lost 0 bases at V and 7 bases at J; junction bases unmatched: 12. The CDR3 consists of 17 residues. The CDR3 protein is CASSQEALRAAGNEQFF. The CDR3 DNA reads TGCGCCAGCAGCCAAGAGGCCCTTCGAGCAGCGGGAAATGAGCAGTTCTTC.

The V and J genes are TRBV5-5 and TRBJ1-2; tentative D call: TRBD1 (5 bases). Deletions cut 1 base from V and 3 bases from J, with 13 bases between. The CDR3 totals 15 residues. Germline CDR1 reads SGHKS; CDR2 reads YYEKEE (reference sequence). Here the CDR3 DNA reads TGTGCCAGCAGCTTGTGGGGCAGTAGAGACTATGGCTACACCTTC. Encoded protein: CASSLWGSRDYGYTF.

The sample holds one count of this clone. The gene calls are TRBV7-9 and TRBJ2-3, with 12 bases aligning to TRBD2. The length of the CDR3 is 16 residues. Trimming took 6 bases from V and 3 from J; bases not matched to a gene: 7. CDR1 is SEHNR and CDR2 is FQNEAQ in the germline V gene (reference sequence). CDR3 sequence (DNA): TGTGCCAGCAGGCCCCGACTAGCGGGAGAAACAGATACGCAGTATTTT. Protein: CASRPRLAGETDTQYF.

The V call is TRBV4-1, the J call TRBJ1-4; D is uncertain. The CDR3 extends over 13 amino acids. Germline V gene sequence: CDR1 MGHRA, CDR2 YSYEKL. V gave up 1 base and J gave up 8 bases, with 8 bases separating them. CDR3 sequence: CASSQGPGEKLFF. The CDR3 DNA reads TGCGCCAGCAGCCAAGGACCGGGGGAAAAACTGTTTTTT.

V and J are TRBV2 and TRBJ1-2, with D unclear. Trimming took 7 bases from V and 0 from J, leaving 15 bases between them. Germline CDR1 and CDR2: SNHLY and FYNNEI. The CDR3 covers 15 residues. The CDR3 sequence: CASNRRTEANYGYTF. In DNA, the CDR3 is TGTGCCAGCAACCGGAGGACGGAAGCTAACTATGGCTACACCTTC.

CDR3: CASSLSDRGYEQYF. The DNA for the CDR3 is TGCGCCAGCAGCCTAAGTGACAGGGGTTACGAGCAGTACTTC. The chain has TRBV4-1 and TRBJ2-7; 8 nucleotides align to TRBD1. The CDR3 runs to 14 residues. Germline lookup yields CDR1 MGHRA and CDR2 YSYEKL. The V segment lost 4 bases and the J segment 4 bases; nucleotides outside the gene matches: 6.

The gene calls are TRBV7-2 and TRBJ2-1; 7 bases line up with TRBD2. V lost 6 bases to trimming and J lost 6 bases; unmatched junction nucleotides: 14. The CDR3 loop spans 16 amino acids. Germline V gene sequence: CDR1 SGHTA, CDR2 FQGNSA. CDR3: CASSSPWGGEPNEQFF. For the CDR3, the DNA is TGTGCCAGCAGTTCCCCGTGGGGGGGAGAACCCAATGAGCAGTTCTTC.

This chain connects TRBV10-3 to TRBJ2-1, with TRBD2 matching 14 bases. V lost 10 bases, J lost 7 bases, and 9 bases stayed unmatched. The germline gives CDR1 ENHRY, CDR2 SYGVKD. This CDR3 spans 15 amino acids. The DNA of the CDR3 is TGTGCCACCGAGACGGGACTAGCGGGGGAGAATGAGCAGTTCTTC. Translation: CATETGLAGENEQFF.

This clone was counted a few times. The genes are TRBV10-3 and TRBJ1-5, with 8 bases fitting TRBD1. The CDR3 consists of 14 residues. CDR1 and CDR2 (germline): ENHRY, SYGVKD. V was clipped by 6 bases and J by 3 bases; unmatched bases: 4. In nucleotides, the CDR3 is TGTGCCATCAGAGCGGACAGGGACAATCAGCCCCAGCATTTT. Amino acid sequence: CAIRADRDNQPQHF.

V is TRBV5-1 and J is TRBJ2-3; perhaps TRBD2 as D (6 bases). The CDR3 has 15 amino acids. Germline loops: CDR1 SGHRS, CDR2 YFSETQ. Trimming removed 3 bases at V and 0 bases at J, with 11 bases between. The CDR3 loop is CASSSLSGSTDTQYF. Written as DNA, the CDR3 is TGCGCCAGCAGCTCTCTGAGCGGGAGCACAGATACGCAGTATTTT.

CDR3 sequence: CASRRTGGEQSNQPQHF. CDR3 coding DNA: TGTGCCAGCAGACGGACAGGGGGCGAACAGAGCAATCAGCCCCAGCATTTT. V usage is TRBV28 and J usage is TRBJ1-5; 11 bases fit TRBD1. From germline, CDR1 is MDHEN and CDR2 SYDVKM. The CDR3 runs 17 residues. Germline trimming cut 6 bases from V and 1 base from J; bases unmatched to any gene: 8.

V gene TRBV14 combines with J gene TRBJ2-7; the D gene is possibly TRBD2 (5 bases). This CDR3 has 14 residues. Germline assignment: CDR1 SGHDN and CDR2 FVKESK. With 1 base removed from V and 5 bases from J, the gap between germline ends came to 12 bases. The CDR3 DNA reads as TGTGCCAGCAGCCAAGTTGCGGGTTTCAACGAGCAGTACTTC. The encoded protein is CASSQVAGFNEQYF. Full variable domain (remainder filled in from reference TRBV14 and TRBJ2-7): EAGVTQFPSHSVIEKGQTVTLRCDPISGHDNLYWYRRVMGKEIKFLLHFVKESKQDESGMPNNRFLAERTGGTYSTLKVQPAELEDSGVYFCASSQVAGFNEQYFGPGTRLTVT.

The chain joins TRBV6-5 to TRBJ1-2, with a tentative D call TRBD1 (6 bases). Trimming left V 7 bases short and J 4 bases short, with 16 bases between. The CDR3 loop spans 14 amino acids. CDR1 MNHEY and CDR2 SVGAGI come from the germline V gene. Here the CDR3 reads CASTTRGASYGYTF. CDR3 DNA: TGTGCCAGCACCACACGGGGGGCGAGCTATGGCTACACCTTC.

About this clone: The identical CDR3 is also encoded by other nucleotide sequences in the sample. The chain joins TRBV30 to TRBJ1-2; D may be TRBD1 (5 bases). CDR3 length: 12 amino acids. V gave up 4 bases and J gave up 5 bases, with 11 bases separating them. CDR1 is GTSNPN and CDR2 is SVGIG in the germline V gene (reference sequence). Here the CDR3 DNA reads TGTGCCTGGACCGGGGGAAGATATGGCTACACCTTC. Amino acid sequence: CAWTGGRYGYTF.

In this sample, this clone turned up once. The chain uses TRBV20-1 and TRBJ2-7, with D unresolved. The germline CDR1 and CDR2 sequences are DFQATT and SNEGSKA (reference sequence). Trimming pared 6 bases from V and 2 bases from J, leaving 8 bases between. The CDR3 is 11 amino acids. CDR3 sequence reads: CSASEAYEQYF. As DNA, the CDR3 is TGCAGTGCCTCTGAGGCCTACGAGCAGTACTTC.

The chain recombines TRBV5-5 with TRBJ1-2; maybe TRBD1 (6 bases). Trimming took 4 bases from V and 0 from J, leaving 10 bases between them. This CDR3 spans 14 amino acids. Germline V gene data show CDR1 as SGHKS and CDR2 as YYEKEE (reference sequence). The CDR3 DNA is TGTGCCAGCAGCCCGACAGGCTCTAACTATGGCTACACCTTC. It is translated as CASSPTGSNYGYTF.